Detailed here is one T cell receptor beta chain. Its antigen is undetermined. This entry comes from a study of cytomegalovirus exposure and HLA in healthy donors. V lost 3 bases, J lost 5 bases, and 13 bases lay in between. Germline V gene lookup returns CDR1 ENHRY and CDR2 SYGVKD. This CDR3 contains 15 residues. PCR involved 60 Vbeta and 13 Jbeta primers. Method: immunoSEQ multiplex PCR; TCRdb's copy keeps in-frame clones and lacks some. The sample includes about 120,000 clones, approximately 80% of them seen just once. Findings and caveats of the study: Productive status was seen about 90% or about 30% of the time for most TCR beta V segments in an earlier analysis.

The TCR sequence derives from a man between 50 and 59 years old in good health and CMV-seronegative. The sequencing sample was made of PBMCs. V gene TRBV10-3 combines with J gene TRBJ1-4; no definite D call. This CDR3 is CAISDGSRGNEKLFF. The CDR3 region has the DNA TGTGCCATCAGTGATGGGAGTCGGGGAAATGAAAAACTGTTTTTT.